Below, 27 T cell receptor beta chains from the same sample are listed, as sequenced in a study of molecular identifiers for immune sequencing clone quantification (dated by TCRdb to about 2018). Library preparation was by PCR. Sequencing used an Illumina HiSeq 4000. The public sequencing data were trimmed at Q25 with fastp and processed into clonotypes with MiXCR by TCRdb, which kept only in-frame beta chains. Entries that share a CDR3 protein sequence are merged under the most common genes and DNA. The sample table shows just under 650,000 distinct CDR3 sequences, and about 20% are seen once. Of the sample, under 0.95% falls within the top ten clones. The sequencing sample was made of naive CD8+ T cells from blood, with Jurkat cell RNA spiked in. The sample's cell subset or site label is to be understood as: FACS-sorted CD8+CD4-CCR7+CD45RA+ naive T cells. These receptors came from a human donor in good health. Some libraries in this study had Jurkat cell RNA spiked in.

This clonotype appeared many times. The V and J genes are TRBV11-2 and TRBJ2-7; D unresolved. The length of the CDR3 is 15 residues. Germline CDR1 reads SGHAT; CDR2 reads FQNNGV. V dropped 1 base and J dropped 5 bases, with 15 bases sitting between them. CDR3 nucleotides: TGTGCCAGCAGCTTAGTGCGGTTGGCGCTCGACGAGCAGTACTTC. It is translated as CASSLVRLALDEQYF.

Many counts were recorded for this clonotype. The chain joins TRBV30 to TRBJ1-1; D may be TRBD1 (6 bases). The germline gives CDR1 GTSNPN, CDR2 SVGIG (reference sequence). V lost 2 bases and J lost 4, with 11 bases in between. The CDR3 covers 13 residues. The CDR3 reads CAWSFAGATEAFF. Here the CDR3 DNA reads TGTGCCTGGAGTTTTGCAGGGGCCACTGAAGCTTTCTTT.

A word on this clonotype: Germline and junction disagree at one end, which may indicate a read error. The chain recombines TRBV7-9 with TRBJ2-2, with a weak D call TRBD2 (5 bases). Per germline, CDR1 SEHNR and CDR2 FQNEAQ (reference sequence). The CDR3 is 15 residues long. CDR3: CASSFPGTNTGELLF. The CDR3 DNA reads TGTGCCAGCAGCTTTCCAGGAACGAACACCGGGGAGCTGCTTTTT.

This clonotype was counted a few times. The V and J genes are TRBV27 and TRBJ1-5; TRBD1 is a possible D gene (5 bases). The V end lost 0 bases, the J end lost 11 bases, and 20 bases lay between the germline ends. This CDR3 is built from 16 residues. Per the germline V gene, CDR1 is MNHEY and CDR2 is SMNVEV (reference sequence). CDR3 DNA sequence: TGTGCCAGCAGTTTATCGGGGACCGATACAAGCGAGGCCCAGCATTTT. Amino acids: CASSLSGTDTSEAQHF.

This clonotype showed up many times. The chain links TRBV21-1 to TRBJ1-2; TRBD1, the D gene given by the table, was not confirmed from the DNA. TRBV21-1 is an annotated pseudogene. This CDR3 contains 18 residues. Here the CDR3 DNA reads TGTGCCAGCAGCAAAGTTCCTCTACACAGGGCGTGTAGGTATGGCTACACCTTC. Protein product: CASSKVPLHRACRYGYTF.

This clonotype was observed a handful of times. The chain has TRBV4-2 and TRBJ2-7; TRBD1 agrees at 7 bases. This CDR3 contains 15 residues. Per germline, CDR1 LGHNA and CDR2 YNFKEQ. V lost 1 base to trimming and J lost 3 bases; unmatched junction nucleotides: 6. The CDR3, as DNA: TGTGCCAGCAGCCAAGTCGAGGGGGCGGGCTACGAGCAGTACTTC. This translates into CASSQVEGAGYEQYF.

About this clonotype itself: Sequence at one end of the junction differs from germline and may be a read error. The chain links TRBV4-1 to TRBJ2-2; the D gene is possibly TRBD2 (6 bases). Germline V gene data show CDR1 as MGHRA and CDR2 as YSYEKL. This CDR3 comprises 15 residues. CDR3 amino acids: CASSQMMTGRGELVF. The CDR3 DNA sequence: TGCGCCAGCAGCCAAATGATGACTGGCCGCGGGGAGCTGGTTTTT.

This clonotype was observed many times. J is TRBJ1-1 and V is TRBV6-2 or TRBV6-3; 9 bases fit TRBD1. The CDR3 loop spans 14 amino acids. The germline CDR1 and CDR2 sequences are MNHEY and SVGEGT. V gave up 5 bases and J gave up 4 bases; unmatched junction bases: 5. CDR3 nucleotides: TGTGCCAGCAGTCTCCGGGACAGGGCCACTGAAGCTTTCTTT. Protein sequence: CASSLRDRATEAFF.

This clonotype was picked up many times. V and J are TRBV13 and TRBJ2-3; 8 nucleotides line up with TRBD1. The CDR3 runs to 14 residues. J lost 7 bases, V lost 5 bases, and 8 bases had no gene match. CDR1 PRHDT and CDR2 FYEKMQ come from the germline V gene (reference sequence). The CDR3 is CASSQDRAPNTQYF. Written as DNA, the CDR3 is TGTGCCAGCAGCCAGGACAGGGCCCCAAATACGCAGTATTTT.

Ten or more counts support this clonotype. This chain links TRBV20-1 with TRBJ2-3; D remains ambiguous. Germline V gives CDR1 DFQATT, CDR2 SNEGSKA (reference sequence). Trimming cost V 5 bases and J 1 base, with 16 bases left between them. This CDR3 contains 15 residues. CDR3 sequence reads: CSADQLLAGTDTQYF. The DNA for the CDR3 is TGCAGTGCTGACCAACTTCTTGCAGGCACAGATACGCAGTATTTT.

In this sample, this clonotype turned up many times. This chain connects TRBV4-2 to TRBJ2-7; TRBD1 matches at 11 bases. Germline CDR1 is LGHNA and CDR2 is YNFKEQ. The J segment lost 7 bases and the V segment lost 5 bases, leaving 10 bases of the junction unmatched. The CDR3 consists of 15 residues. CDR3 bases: TGTGCCAGCAGCTTTGGGACAGGGGGGAGGTTTGAGCAGTACTTC. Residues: CASSFGTGGRFEQYF.

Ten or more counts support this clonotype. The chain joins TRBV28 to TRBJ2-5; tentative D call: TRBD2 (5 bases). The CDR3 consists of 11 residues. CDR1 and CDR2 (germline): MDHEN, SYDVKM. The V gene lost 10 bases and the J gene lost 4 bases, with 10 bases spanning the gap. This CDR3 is CATNEGETQYF. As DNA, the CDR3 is TGTGCCACCAACGAGGGAGAGACCCAGTACTTC.

CDR3 in amino acids: CASGGGSSYNSPLHF. The CDR3 DNA sequence: TGTGCCAGCGGGGGGGGATCCTCCTATAATTCACCCCTCCACTTT. This rearrangement joins TRBV9 to TRBJ1-6; TRBD1 is a possible D gene (5 bases). This CDR3 contains 15 residues. The V and J ends lost 7 bases and 0 bases respectively, with 11 bases between them. Germline CDR1 and CDR2: SGDLS and YYNGEE.

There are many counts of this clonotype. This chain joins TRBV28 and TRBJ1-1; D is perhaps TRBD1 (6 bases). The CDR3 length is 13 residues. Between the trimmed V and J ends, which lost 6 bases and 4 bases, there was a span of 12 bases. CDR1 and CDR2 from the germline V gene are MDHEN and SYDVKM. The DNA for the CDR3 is TGTGCCAGCAGCTCAACAGGGAGCACTGAAGCTTTCTTT. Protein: CASSSTGSTEAFF.

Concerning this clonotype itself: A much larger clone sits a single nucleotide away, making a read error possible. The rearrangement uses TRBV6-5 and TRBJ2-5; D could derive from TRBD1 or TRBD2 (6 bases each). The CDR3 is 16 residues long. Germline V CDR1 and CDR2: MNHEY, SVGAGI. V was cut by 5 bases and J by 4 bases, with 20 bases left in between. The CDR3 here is CASSLGQGTEGETQYF. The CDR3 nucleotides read TGTGCCAGCAGTCTTGGGCAGGGGACGGAGGGAGAGACCCAGTACTTC.

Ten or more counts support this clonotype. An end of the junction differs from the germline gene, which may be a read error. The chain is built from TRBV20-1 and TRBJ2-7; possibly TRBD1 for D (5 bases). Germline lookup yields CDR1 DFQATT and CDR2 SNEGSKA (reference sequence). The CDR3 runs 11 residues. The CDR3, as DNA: TGCAGTGCTAGAGATGATCAGGGAAGGAACTTC. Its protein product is CSARDDQGRNF.

In DNA, the CDR3 is TGTGCCAGCAGTTTTACGGGAGCCGCTGGCTACACCTTC. Protein product: CASSFTGAAGYTF. V gene TRBV12-3 or TRBV12-4 combines with J gene TRBJ1-2; D not resolved. CDR3 length equals 13 residues. V was pared by 3 bases and J by 7 bases, with 12 bases between.

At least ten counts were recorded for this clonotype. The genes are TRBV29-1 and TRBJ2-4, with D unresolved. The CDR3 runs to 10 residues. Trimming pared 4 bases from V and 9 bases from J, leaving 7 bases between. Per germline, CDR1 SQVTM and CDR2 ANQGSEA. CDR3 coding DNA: TGCAGCGTTGGGGCGTCCATTCAGTACTTC. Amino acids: CSVGASIQYF.

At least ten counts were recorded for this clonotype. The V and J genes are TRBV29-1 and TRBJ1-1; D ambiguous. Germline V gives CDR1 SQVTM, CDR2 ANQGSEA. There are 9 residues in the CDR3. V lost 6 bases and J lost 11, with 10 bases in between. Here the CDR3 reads CSVGSYAFF. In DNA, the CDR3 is TGCAGCGTGGGTTCTTATGCTTTCTTT. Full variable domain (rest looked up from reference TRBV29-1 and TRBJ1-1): SAVISQKPSRDICQRGTSLTIQCQVDSQVTMMFWYRQQPGQSLTLIATANQGSEATYESGFVIDKFPISRPNLTFSTLTVSNMSPEDSSIYLCSVGSYAFFGQGTRLTVV.

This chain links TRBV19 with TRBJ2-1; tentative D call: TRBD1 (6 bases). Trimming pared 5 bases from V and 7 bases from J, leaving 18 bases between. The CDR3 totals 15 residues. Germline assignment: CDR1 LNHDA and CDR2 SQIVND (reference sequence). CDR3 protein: CASSPTTGVLNEQFF. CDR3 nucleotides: TGTGCCAGTAGTCCCACGACAGGTGTTTTGAATGAGCAGTTCTTC.

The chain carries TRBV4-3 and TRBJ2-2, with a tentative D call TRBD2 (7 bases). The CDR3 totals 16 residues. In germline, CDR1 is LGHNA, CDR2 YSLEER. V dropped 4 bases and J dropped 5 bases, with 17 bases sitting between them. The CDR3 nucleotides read TGCGCCAGCAGCCCAAGGGTAGAGGGGGGGACCGGGGAGCTGTTTTTT. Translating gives CASSPRVEGGTGELFF.

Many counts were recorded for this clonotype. The CDR3 region is CSASEVYGSNQPQHF. In DNA form, the CDR3 reads TGCAGTGCTAGCGAGGTTTACGGAAGCAATCAGCCCCAGCATTTT. The J gene is TRBJ1-5, the V gene TRBV20-1; D remains unclear. This CDR3 contains 15 residues. Germline CDR1 DFQATT, CDR2 SNEGSKA (reference sequence). Trimming left V 3 bases short and J 1 base short, with 13 bases between.

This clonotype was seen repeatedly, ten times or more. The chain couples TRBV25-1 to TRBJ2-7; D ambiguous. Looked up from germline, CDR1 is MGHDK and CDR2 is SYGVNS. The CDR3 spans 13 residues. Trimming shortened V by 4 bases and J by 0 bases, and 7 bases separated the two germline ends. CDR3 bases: TGTGCCAGCAGTGTGGACCGCTCCTACGAGCAGTACTTC. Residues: CASSVDRSYEQYF.

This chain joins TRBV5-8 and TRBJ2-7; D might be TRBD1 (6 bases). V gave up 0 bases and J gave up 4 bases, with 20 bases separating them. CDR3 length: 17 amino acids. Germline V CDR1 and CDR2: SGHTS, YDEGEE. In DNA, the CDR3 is TGTGCCAGCAGCTTGGATGGGCGACAGTTAGGGGGTTACGAGCAGTACTTC. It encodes CASSLDGRQLGGYEQYF.

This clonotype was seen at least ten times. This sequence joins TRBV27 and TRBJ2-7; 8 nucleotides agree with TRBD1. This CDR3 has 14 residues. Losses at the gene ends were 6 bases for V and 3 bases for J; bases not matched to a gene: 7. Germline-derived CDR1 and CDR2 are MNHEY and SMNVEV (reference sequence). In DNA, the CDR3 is TGTGCCAGCAGCGAGACCGGGACAGGCTACGAGCAGTACTTC. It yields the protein CASSETGTGYEQYF.

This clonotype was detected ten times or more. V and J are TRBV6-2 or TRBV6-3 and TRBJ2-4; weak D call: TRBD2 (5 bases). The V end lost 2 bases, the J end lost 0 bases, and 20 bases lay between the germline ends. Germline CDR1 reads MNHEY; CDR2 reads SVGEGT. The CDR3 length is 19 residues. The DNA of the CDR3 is TGTGCCAGCAGTTACCCAACCAGTGCGGCGGGCCTAGCCAAAAACATTCAGTACTTC. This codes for CASSYPTSAAGLAKNIQYF.

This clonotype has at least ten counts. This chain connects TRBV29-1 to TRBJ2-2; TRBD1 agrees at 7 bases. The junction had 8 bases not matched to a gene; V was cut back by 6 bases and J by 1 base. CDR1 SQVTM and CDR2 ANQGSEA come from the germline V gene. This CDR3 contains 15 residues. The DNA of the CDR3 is TGCAGCGTGATCCGACAGGGTATGAACACCGGGGAGCTGTTTTTT. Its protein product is CSVIRQGMNTGELFF.